This T cell receptor beta chain was sequenced for a study of blood T cell repertoires in COVID-19. Across the whole study: Some COVID-19 samples were acute and others convalescent; all came from the United States, Italy and Spain. In each case, the material was cDNA or gDNA derived from T cells, B-cell-depleted T cells, or PBMCs.

Per the study methods: Estimates of nucleated cell counts were drawn from the amplification of reference gene primers. Here immunoSEQ multiplex PCR was the method, and the copy in TCRdb shows in-frame clones only, minus some. The V and J calls and clone size come from that table; D and trimming were worked out from the DNA. The sample consists of roughly 120,000 clones, less than 85% of them appearing once. This clone was detected only a few times. V was clipped by 10 bases and J by 1 base, with 11 bases between them. The CDR3 extends over 13 amino acids. The germline gives CDR1 ENHRY, CDR2 SYGVKD. The origin of this receptor is a woman older than 75 with acute or convalescent COVID-19. Sequencing was performed on peripheral blood. The chain carries TRBV10-3 and TRBJ1-5; no firm D call. The CDR3 DNA follows: TGTGCCACGGCGGCCGGGAGCAATCAGCCCCAGCATTTT. Protein product: CATAAGSNQPQHF.